This paragraph reports one TCR beta chain. The antigen remains unidentified. This sample is part of a study of beta chain features in type 1 diabetes. Whole-study context: Examination of sorted cells across all samples involved 90 million to 120 million cells.

General study results and limits: In cDNA sequencing, cells with high TCR expression could be over-represented. All four CD4+ subsets of Type 1 diabetes patients contained TCRB CDR3s that were moderately but significantly shorter.

Purities over 98% were achieved in all sorted populations. The CDR3 sequence is 14 residues long. Germline values: CDR1 MGHDK, CDR2 SYGVNS. The V and J ends lost 2 bases and 5 bases respectively, with 12 bases between them. Expressed TCRB transcripts were sequenced because the isolated RNA had all been reverse transcribed beforehand. The table came from immunoSEQ multiplex PCR; TCRdb's copy has only in-frame clones and leaves some out. Of about 360,000 clones listed, around 12% are singletons. This TCR derives from a man aged 18 to 29 in good health. V and J are TRBV25-1 and TRBJ1-1, with D hard to call. The sample consisted of naive CD4+ T cells from blood. In DNA form, the CDR3 reads TGTGCCAGCAGTGAACCAGGATTGTGGACTGAAGCTTTCTTT. It yields the protein CASSEPGLWTEAFF.